The 18 T cell receptor beta chains below were found in one sample sequenced in a study of blood T cell repertoires in COVID-19. Profiling relied on immunoSEQ multiplex PCR, and the TCRdb table lists in-frame clones only, not all of them. The table lists around 200,000 clones, about 88% of them singletons. The material sequenced was PBMCs or T cells enriched from blood (not recorded which). The receptors were sampled from a woman between 35 and 50 years old with acute COVID-19.

The chain recombines TRBV30 with TRBJ1-2, with TRBD1 matching over 10 bases. From germline, CDR1 is GTSNPN and CDR2 SVGIG (reference sequence). The CDR3 is 17 amino acids. Trimming took 2 bases from V and 6 from J; bases not matched to a gene: 15. The CDR3 spells CAWSKTGQGKIGHGYTF. In DNA form, the CDR3 reads TGTGCCTGGAGTAAAACGGGACAGGGGAAGATTGGACATGGCTACACCTTC. The full variable domain, its missing parts supplied by reference TRBV30 and TRBJ1-2, is SQTIHQWPATLVQPVGSPLSLECTVEGTSNPNLYWYRQAAGRGLQLLFYSVGIGQISSEVPQNLSASRPQDRQFILSSKKLLLSDSGFYLCAWSKTGQGKIGHGYTFGSGTRLTVV.

The rearrangement links TRBV5-4 to TRBJ1-2, with 8 bases aligning to TRBD1. V was pared by 0 bases and J by 1 base, with 11 bases of the junction left unmatched. The CDR3 runs to 18 residues. CDR1 and CDR2 from the germline V gene are SGHNT and YYREEE (reference sequence). The CDR3 loop is CASSLGQGTRIDNYGYTF. Here the CDR3 DNA reads TGTGCCAGCAGCTTGGGACAGGGGACCCGTATCGATAACTATGGCTACACCTTC.

J is TRBJ1-6 and V is TRBV7-2; TRBD1 is a possible D gene (6 bases). Trimming removed 3 bases at V and 5 bases at J, with 11 bases between. This CDR3 contains 15 residues. Germline loops: CDR1 SGHTA, CDR2 FQGNSA. CDR3 sequence reads: CASSLSGQNNSPLHF. The CDR3 DNA reads as TGTGCCAGCAGCTTGTCTGGACAGAATAATTCACCCCTCCACTTT.

The CDR3 loop is CASSLRASNEKLFF. The CDR3 DNA sequence: TGTGCCAGCAGTTTGCGGGCGTCTAATGAAAAACTGTTTTTT. The chain combines TRBV28 with TRBJ1-4, with no clear D. V lost 3 bases and J lost 3, with 8 bases in between. Germline CDR1 reads MDHEN; CDR2 reads SYDVKM. This CDR3 comprises 14 residues.

The chain joins TRBV28 to TRBJ2-7; 8 bases line up with TRBD1. The CDR3 sequence is 13 residues long. Per germline, CDR1 MDHEN and CDR2 SYDVKM. V lost 8 bases, J lost 2 bases, and 5 bases stayed unmatched. The CDR3 region is CASSDRVPYEQYF. In DNA form, the CDR3 reads TGTGCCAGCTCGGACAGGGTGCCCTACGAGCAGTACTTC.

The chain joins TRBV19 to TRBJ2-7; 9 bases match TRBD2. V lost 1 base to trimming and J lost 1 base; unmatched junction nucleotides: 2. Germline values: CDR1 LNHDA, CDR2 SQIVND (reference sequence). The CDR3 length is 15 residues. CDR3 loop: CASSIVLAGSYEQYF. The CDR3 DNA reads TGTGCCAGTAGTATAGTACTAGCGGGTTCCTACGAGCAGTACTTC. Full variable domain (outside the CDR3, taken from reference TRBV19 and TRBJ2-7): DGGITQSPKYLFRKEGQNVTLSCEQNLNHDAMYWYRQDPGQGLRLIYYSQIVNDFQKGDIAEGYSVSREKKESFPLTVTSAQKNPTAFYLCASSIVLAGSYEQYFGPGTRLTVT.

The V gene is TRBV6-5, the J gene TRBJ2-5; perhaps TRBD2 as D (5 bases). Germline CDR1 and CDR2: MNHEY and SVGAGI. V shed 8 bases and J shed 4 bases, with 20 bases lying between them. CDR3 length: 15 residues. The CDR3 DNA reads TGTGCCAGCCGTCCTTACGGCGGGCCCCCAGAGACCCAGTACTTC. It is translated as CASRPYGGPPETQYF.

The chain carries TRBV18 and TRBJ2-7, with 15 positions matching TRBD2. Germline CDR1 and CDR2: KGHSH and LQKENI. The CDR3 has 18 residues. J gave up 0 bases and V 0 bases, and 3 bases lay outside the gene matches. The CDR3 nucleotides read TGTGCCAGCTCACCACCCGGACTAGCGGGAGGGTCCTCCTACGAGCAGTACTTC. Its translation: CASSPPGLAGGSSYEQYF.

The gene calls are TRBV28 and TRBJ1-4; TRBD1 might be the D (6 bases). Germline-derived CDR1 and CDR2 are MDHEN and SYDVKM. The CDR3 length is 14 residues. Trimming shortened V by 6 bases and J by 2 bases, and 10 bases separated the two germline ends. The CDR3 nucleotides are TGTGCCAGCAGGGACACAGGGACTAATGAAAAACTGTTTTTT. It specifies CASRDTGTNEKLFF.

This clone has a single count. This chain links TRBV7-9 with TRBJ2-5, with 8 bases lining up with TRBD1. Trimming cost V 1 base and J 4 bases; bases outside gene matches: 11. Germline values: CDR1 SEHNR, CDR2 FQNEAQ (reference sequence). This CDR3 comprises 17 residues. The CDR3 sequence: CASSLGPTGVGGETQYF. The CDR3 region has the DNA TGTGCCAGCAGCTTAGGCCCGACAGGGGTTGGGGGAGAGACCCAGTACTTC.

The chain carries TRBV9 and TRBJ2-5, with 14 positions matching TRBD2. V was pared by 6 bases and J by 5 bases, with 6 bases of the junction left unmatched. This CDR3 is 15 amino acids long. Germline values: CDR1 SGDLS, CDR2 YYNGEE. CDR3 sequence (DNA): TGTGCCAGCACCCCGACTAGCGGGAGGGTTGAGACCCAGTACTTC. It is translated as CASTPTSGRVETQYF. The variable domain in full, with the rest retrieved from reference TRBV9 and TRBJ2-5, is DSGVTQTPKHLITATGQRVTLRCSPRSGDLSVYWYQQSLDQGLQFLIQYYNGEERAKGNILERFSAQQFPDLHSELNLSSLELGDSALYFCASTPTSGRVETQYFGPGTRLLVL.

The chain carries TRBV19 and TRBJ2-3; TRBD1 might be the D (6 bases). CDR3 length: 15 residues. Deletions cut 2 bases from V and 4 bases from J, with 13 bases between. Germline V CDR1 and CDR2: LNHDA, SQIVND (reference sequence). CDR3 region: CASSITWTASDTQYF. The CDR3 DNA reads as TGTGCCAGTAGTATAACTTGGACAGCCTCAGATACGCAGTATTTT.

The sample holds one count of this clone. V usage is TRBV9 and J usage is TRBJ2-6; D is ambiguous. Trimming took off 4 bases at V and 2 bases at J, with 4 bases between the two ends. This CDR3 has 13 amino acids. CDR1 is SGDLS and CDR2 is YYNGEE in the germline V gene. The CDR3 DNA sequence: TGTGCCAGCAGCCCTGCTGGGGCCAACGTCCTGACTTTC. Residues: CASSPAGANVLTF. Supplemented by reference TRBV9 and TRBJ2-6, the full variable domain reads DSGVTQTPKHLITATGQRVTLRCSPRSGDLSVYWYQQSLDQGLQFLIQYYNGEERAKGNILERFSAQQFPDLHSELNLSSLELGDSALYFCASSPAGANVLTFGAGSRLTVL.

V usage is TRBV9 and J usage is TRBJ2-1, with D possibly matching TRBD2 (6 bases). The CDR3 contains 14 residues. V lost 4 bases and J 4 bases, leaving 12 bases between the germline ends. From germline, CDR1 is SGDLS and CDR2 YYNGEE. CDR3 residues: CASSPGLGYNEQFF. The CDR3 DNA is TGTGCCAGCAGCCCGGGACTCGGGTACAATGAGCAGTTCTTC.

The gene calls are TRBV27 and TRBJ2-5; a weak D match, TRBD2 (6 bases). The CDR3 spans 14 residues. The V gene lost 5 bases and the J gene lost 5 bases, with 15 bases spanning the gap. Per the germline V gene, CDR1 is MNHEY and CDR2 is SMNVEV (reference sequence). The CDR3 sequence: CASSLGTAGETQYF. The CDR3 coding sequence is TGTGCCAGCAGTCTTGGGACTGCCGGGGAGACCCAGTACTTC.

The gene calls are TRBV6-1 and TRBJ2-2; possible D gene TRBD2, 5 bases. The ends were cut back, 2 bases at V and 5 bases at J, with 15 bases in the middle. The CDR3 runs 16 residues. Germline lookup yields CDR1 MNHNS and CDR2 SASEGT. The CDR3 nucleotides read TGTGCCAGCAGTGAACAGCCCACGGGAAAAACCGGGGAGCTGTTTTTT. The encoded protein is CASSEQPTGKTGELFF.

V gene TRBV27 combines with J gene TRBJ2-7, with 10 bases that match TRBD1. The CDR3 consists of 13 residues. The V gene's germline CDR1 is MNHEY and CDR2 SMNVEV (reference sequence). The V and J ends lost 4 bases and 6 bases, in that order; junction bases with no gene match: 3. This CDR3 is CASSSGTGVEQYF. The CDR3 nucleotides read TGTGCCAGCAGTTCCGGGACAGGGGTCGAGCAGTACTTC.

This clone was picked up many times. V is TRBV19 and J is TRBJ2-2; possibly TRBD2 for D (6 bases). Germline values: CDR1 LNHDA, CDR2 SQIVND (reference sequence). V lost 2 bases and J lost 8, with 18 bases in between. CDR3 length: 16 amino acids. The DNA for the CDR3 is TGTGCCAGTAGTATAATGGCGGGAACGGCGAGTGGGGAGCTGTTTTTT. It codes for CASSIMAGTASGELFF. Complete variable domain (other parts from reference TRBV19 and TRBJ2-2): DGGITQSPKYLFRKEGQNVTLSCEQNLNHDAMYWYRQDPGQGLRLIYYSQIVNDFQKGDIAEGYSVSREKKESFPLTVTSAQKNPTAFYLCASSIMAGTASGELFFGEGSRLTVL.